This entry lists 18 T cell receptor beta chains sequenced from one sample in a study of shared clonotypes between healthy human individuals. Clones were sequenced by immunoSEQ multiplex PCR, and TCRdb holds only the in-frame ones, with some missing. The table shows some 2,500,000 clones, with roughly 93% occurring only once. Sequencing was performed on naive CD4+ T cells from PBMCs. Subset defined: CD45RA+ positively selected. Receptor source: a man between 18 and 35 years old in good health. Some clones in this sample may be carry-over from other donors' samples.

Here the CDR3 DNA reads TGTGCCTGGAGTGCCAGGGTTAGTGGGGATCAGCCCCAGCATTTT. It yields the protein CAWSARVSGDQPQHF. The chain links TRBV30 to TRBJ1-5, with D possibly TRBD1 on 5 matching bases. The V end lost 1 base, the J end lost 5 bases, and 15 bases lay between the germline ends. The length of the CDR3 is 15 residues. CDR1 is GTSNPN, CDR2 SVGIG, per germline (reference sequence).

This clone has only a few counts. This sequence joins TRBV7-9 and TRBJ2-7; D remains unclear. The CDR3 length is 12 residues. The V end lost 5 bases, the J end lost 4 bases, and 9 bases lay between the germline ends. From germline, CDR1 is SEHNR and CDR2 FQNEAQ (reference sequence). The CDR3 is CASSVSGYEQYF. The DNA for the CDR3 is TGTGCCAGCAGCGTTTCAGGATACGAGCAGTACTTC.

This chain connects TRBV6-1 to TRBJ1-4, with D possibly being TRBD1 (6 bases). V was trimmed by 7 bases and J by 10 bases, leaving 19 bases between them. Germline V gives CDR1 MNHNS, CDR2 SASEGT. The CDR3 runs 14 residues. CDR3 nucleotides: TGTGCCAGCATGGATCGCCGAGGAGGGGGAAAACTGTTTTTT. This translates into CASMDRRGGGKLFF.

The chain employs TRBV29-1 and TRBJ2-1; the D gene could be TRBD1 or TRBD2 (6 bases each). The CDR3 has 14 amino acids. Trimming took off 5 bases at V and 9 bases at J, with 20 bases between the two ends. The V gene's germline CDR1 is SQVTM and CDR2 ANQGSEA. The CDR3 loop is CSVRLSGAGGEQFF. CDR3 DNA: TGCAGCGTTCGGTTGTCGGGGGCGGGTGGTGAGCAGTTCTTC.

The chain employs TRBV6-1 and TRBJ2-7; 9 bases align to TRBD1. V lost 5 bases to trimming and J lost 4 bases; unmatched junction nucleotides: 9. The CDR3 extends over 15 amino acids. Germline CDR1 is MNHNS and CDR2 is SASEGT. CDR3 bases: TGTGCCAGCAGTACTGACAGGGGGATCTATTACGAGCAGTACTTC. Amino acid sequence: CASSTDRGIYYEQYF.

This clone showed up just a few times. V gene TRBV28 combines with J gene TRBJ1-5; D not resolved. Germline CDR1 is MDHEN and CDR2 is SYDVKM. The CDR3 totals 15 residues. V was cut by 5 bases and J by 1 base, with 12 bases left in between. The CDR3 coding sequence is TGTGCCAGCAGTCATCTTCCGGGCAGCAATCAGCCCCAGCATTTT. Its protein product is CASSHLPGSNQPQHF.

CDR3 region: CASRSVGRSYNEQFF. The CDR3 DNA reads TGTGCCAGCAGGTCGGTGGGTCGCTCCTACAATGAGCAGTTCTTC. The genes are TRBV11-2 and TRBJ2-1; no reliable D call. There are 15 residues in the CDR3. CDR1 is SGHAT, CDR2 FQNNGV, per germline. Trimming took 6 bases from V and 0 from J, leaving 12 bases between them.

The genes are TRBV28 and TRBJ1-4; D is possibly TRBD1 (5 bases). The ends were cut back, 5 bases at V and 3 bases at J, with 13 bases in the middle. The CDR3 loop spans 15 amino acids. Germline V lookup: CDR1 MDHEN, CDR2 SYDVKM. In nucleotides, the CDR3 is TGTGCCAGCAGTCTCCTGGGGGGGTCTAATGAAAAACTGTTTTTT. Protein sequence: CASSLLGGSNEKLFF. The complete variable domain, with remaining parts taken from reference TRBV28 and TRBJ1-4, reads DVKVTQSSRYLVKRTGEKVFLECVQDMDHENMFWYRQDPGLGLRLIYFSYDVKMKEKGDIPEGYSVSREKKERFSLILESASTNQTSMYLCASSLLGGSNEKLFFGSGTQLSVL.

The chain employs TRBV11-2 and TRBJ1-1; D may be TRBD1 (6 bases). Germline lookup yields CDR1 SGHAT and CDR2 FQNNGV. This CDR3 has 14 amino acids. V dropped 1 base and J dropped 8 bases, with 14 bases sitting between them. The CDR3: CASSLVPGVKEAFF. DNA of the CDR3: TGTGCCAGCAGCTTAGTTCCAGGGGTTAAAGAAGCTTTCTTT.

The chain joins TRBV27 to TRBJ1-2, with D maybe TRBD1 (6 bases). Trimming stripped 2 bases from V and 3 bases from J, with 13 bases between. Germline V gene data show CDR1 as MNHEY and CDR2 as SMNVEV (reference sequence). This CDR3 has 15 amino acids. In DNA form, the CDR3 reads TGTGCCAGCAGTTTACTTGGCCGACAGGACTATGGCTACACCTTC. Protein: CASSLLGRQDYGYTF.

This chain connects TRBV10-2 to TRBJ2-1; 10 bases align to TRBD2. The V segment lost 6 bases and the J segment 8 bases; nucleotides outside the gene matches: 7. Germline CDR1 WSHSY, CDR2 SAAADI. CDR3 length: 14 amino acids. CDR3 amino acids: CASRNLAGADEQFF. The CDR3, as DNA: TGCGCCAGCAGGAACCTAGCGGGAGCCGATGAGCAGTTCTTC.

The V call is TRBV6-5, the J call TRBJ1-1; maybe TRBD1 (6 bases). This CDR3 is 14 amino acids long. Germline loops: CDR1 MNHEY, CDR2 SVGAGI. V lost 4 bases, J lost 1 base, and 10 bases lay in between. The CDR3 DNA reads TGTGCCAGCAGTTCAGTACAGGGGAACACTGAAGCTTTCTTT. This codes for CASSSVQGNTEAFF.

The rearrangement joins TRBV5-6 to TRBJ1-5; no clear D gene. The CDR3 has 14 amino acids. Trimming took 6 bases from V and 0 from J, leaving 10 bases between them. Germline CDR1 and CDR2: SGHDT and YYEEEE. DNA for the CDR3: TGTGCCAGCACCTACGGATATAGCAATCAGCCCCAGCATTTT. Protein product: CASTYGYSNQPQHF.

The genes are TRBV10-1 and TRBJ2-3; a weak D match, TRBD2 (6 bases). V lost 5 bases and J 3 bases, leaving 12 bases between the germline ends. This CDR3 comprises 14 residues. Germline V CDR1 and CDR2: WNHNN, SYGVQD (reference sequence). The CDR3 region is CASSRRRGTDTQYF. In DNA form, the CDR3 reads TGCGCCAGCAGTCGGAGGAGGGGAACAGATACGCAGTATTTT.

The rearrangement uses TRBV5-1 and TRBJ2-2; D may be TRBD2 (5 bases). Germline V gene sequence: CDR1 SGHRS, CDR2 YFSETQ. The CDR3 is 12 residues long. The V and J ends lost 7 bases and 9 bases respectively, with 13 bases between them. CDR3 nucleotides: TGCGCCAGCCTATCTGAGGGCCGGGAGCTGTTTTTT. It encodes CASLSEGRELFF.

This clone was seen only once. J is TRBJ2-7 and V is TRBV6-1; D is undetermined. CDR1 MNHNS and CDR2 SASEGT come from the germline V gene. The V end lost 2 bases, the J end lost 1 base, and 6 bases lay between the germline ends. This CDR3 has 13 residues. The CDR3 spells CASSEYRSYEQYF. For the CDR3, the DNA is TGTGCCAGCAGTGAATACCGGTCCTACGAGCAGTACTTC.

The rearrangement links TRBV27 to TRBJ2-7; 11 bases are a match to TRBD2. The CDR3 loop spans 22 amino acids. Germline V gives CDR1 MNHEY, CDR2 SMNVEV (reference sequence). With V trimmed by 6 bases and J by 3 bases, 28 bases remained unmatched. The CDR3 here is CASRPAGLAAPLFRGRFYEQYF. CDR3 nucleotide sequence: TGTGCCAGCAGGCCCGCGGGACTAGCGGCGCCCCTATTTCGTGGGCGATTCTACGAGCAGTACTTC.

In its sample, this clone was seen once. The J gene is TRBJ2-3, the V gene TRBV6-1; maybe TRBD1 (6 bases). CDR3 length equals 14 residues. V was trimmed by 7 bases and J by 8 bases, leaving 19 bases between them. Looked up from germline, CDR1 is MNHNS and CDR2 is SASEGT. The CDR3 sequence is CASILGTSRTTQYF. The CDR3 DNA is TGTGCCAGCATCCTAGGGACATCTCGGACTACGCAGTATTTT.